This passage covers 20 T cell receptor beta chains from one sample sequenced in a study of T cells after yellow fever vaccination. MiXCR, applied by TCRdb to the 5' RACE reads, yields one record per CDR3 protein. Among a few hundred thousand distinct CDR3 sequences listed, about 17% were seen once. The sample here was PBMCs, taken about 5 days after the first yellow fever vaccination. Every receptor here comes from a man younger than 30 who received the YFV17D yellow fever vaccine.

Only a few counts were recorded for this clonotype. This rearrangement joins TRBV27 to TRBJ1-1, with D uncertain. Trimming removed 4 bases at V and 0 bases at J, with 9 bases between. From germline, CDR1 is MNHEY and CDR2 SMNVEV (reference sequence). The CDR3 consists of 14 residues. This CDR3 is CASSWAAMNTEAFF. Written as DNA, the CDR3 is TGTGCCAGCAGTTGGGCCGCTATGAACACTGAAGCTTTCTTT.

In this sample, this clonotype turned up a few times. The CDR3 spells CSVKQGGSGANVLTF. The CDR3 DNA reads TGCAGCGTTAAACAGGGGGGCTCTGGGGCCAACGTCCTGACTTTC. The chain links TRBV29-1 to TRBJ2-6, with 8 bases lining up with TRBD1. CDR1 and CDR2 (germline): SQVTM, ANQGSEA. The CDR3 spans 15 residues. J lost 0 bases, V lost 5 bases, and 3 bases had no gene match.

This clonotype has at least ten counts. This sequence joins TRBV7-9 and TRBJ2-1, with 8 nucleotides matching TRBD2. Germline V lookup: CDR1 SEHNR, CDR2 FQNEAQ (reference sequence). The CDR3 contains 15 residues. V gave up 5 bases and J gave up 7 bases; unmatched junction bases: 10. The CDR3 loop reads CASSAGGGLSNEQFF. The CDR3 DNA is TGTGCCAGCAGCGCCGGCGGGGGGTTATCAAATGAGCAGTTCTTC. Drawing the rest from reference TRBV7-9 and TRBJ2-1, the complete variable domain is DTGVSQNPRHKITKRGQNVTFRCDPISEHNRLYWYRQTLGQGPEFLTYFQNEAQLEKSRLLSDRFSAERPKGSFSTLEIQRTEQGDSAMYLCASSAGGGLSNEQFFGPGTRLTVL.

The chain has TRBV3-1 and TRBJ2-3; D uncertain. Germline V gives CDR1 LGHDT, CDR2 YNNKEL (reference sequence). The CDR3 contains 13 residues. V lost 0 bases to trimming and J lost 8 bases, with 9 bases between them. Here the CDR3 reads CASSQDLLSTQYF. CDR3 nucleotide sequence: TGTGCCAGCAGCCAAGATCTCCTAAGTACGCAGTATTTT.

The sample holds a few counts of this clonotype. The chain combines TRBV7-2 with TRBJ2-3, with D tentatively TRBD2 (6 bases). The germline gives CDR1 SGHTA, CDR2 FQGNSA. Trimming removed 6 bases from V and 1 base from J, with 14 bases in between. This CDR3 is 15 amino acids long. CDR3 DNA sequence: TGTGCCAGCAGTACGTATAGCGGCCGCACAGATACGCAGTATTTT. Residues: CASSTYSGRTDTQYF.

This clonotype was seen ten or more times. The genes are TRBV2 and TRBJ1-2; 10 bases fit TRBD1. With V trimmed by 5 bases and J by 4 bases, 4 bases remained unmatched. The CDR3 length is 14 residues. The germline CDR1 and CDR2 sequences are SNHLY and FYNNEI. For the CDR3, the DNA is TGTGCCAGCAGTTTGACAGGGGGCGGCTATGGCTACACCTTC. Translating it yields CASSLTGGGYGYTF.

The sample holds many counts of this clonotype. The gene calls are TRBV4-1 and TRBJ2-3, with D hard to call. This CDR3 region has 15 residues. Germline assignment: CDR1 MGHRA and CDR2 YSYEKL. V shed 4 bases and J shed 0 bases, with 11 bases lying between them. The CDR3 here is CASSPRYVSTDTQYF. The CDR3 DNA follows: TGCGCCAGCAGCCCAAGATACGTAAGCACAGATACGCAGTATTTT.

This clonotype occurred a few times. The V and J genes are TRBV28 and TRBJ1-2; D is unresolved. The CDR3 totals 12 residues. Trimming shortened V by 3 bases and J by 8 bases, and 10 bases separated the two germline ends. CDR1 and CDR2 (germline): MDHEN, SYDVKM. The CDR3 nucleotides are TGTGCCAGCAGTTTTGGGTCGATCGGCTACACCTTC. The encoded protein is CASSFGSIGYTF.

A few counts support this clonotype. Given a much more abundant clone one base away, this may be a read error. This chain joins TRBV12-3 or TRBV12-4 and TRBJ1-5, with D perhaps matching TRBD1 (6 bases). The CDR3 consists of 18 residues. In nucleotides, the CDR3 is TGTACCAGCAGTTCTATAGAGGTATCAGGGGATTATATTCAGCCCCAGCATTTT. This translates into CTSSSIEVSGDYIQPQHF.

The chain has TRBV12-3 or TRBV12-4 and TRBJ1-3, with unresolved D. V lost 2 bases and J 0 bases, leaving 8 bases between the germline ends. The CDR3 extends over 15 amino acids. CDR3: CASSLRPNSGNTIYF. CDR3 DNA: TGTGCCAGCAGTTTAAGACCGAACTCTGGAAACACCATATATTTT.

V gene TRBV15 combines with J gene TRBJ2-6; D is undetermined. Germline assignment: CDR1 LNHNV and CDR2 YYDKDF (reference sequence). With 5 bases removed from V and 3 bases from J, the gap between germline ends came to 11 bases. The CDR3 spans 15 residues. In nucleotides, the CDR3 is TGTGCCACCAGCTCCTTAGGTATTGGGGCCAACGTCCTGACTTTC. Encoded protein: CATSSLGIGANVLTF. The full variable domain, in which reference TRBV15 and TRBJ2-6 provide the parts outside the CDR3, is DAMVIQNPRYQVTQFGKPVTLSCSQTLNHNVMYWYQQKSSQAPKLLFHYYDKDFNNEADTPDNFQSRRPNTSFCFLDIRSPGLGDTAMYLCATSSLGIGANVLTFGAGSRLTVL.

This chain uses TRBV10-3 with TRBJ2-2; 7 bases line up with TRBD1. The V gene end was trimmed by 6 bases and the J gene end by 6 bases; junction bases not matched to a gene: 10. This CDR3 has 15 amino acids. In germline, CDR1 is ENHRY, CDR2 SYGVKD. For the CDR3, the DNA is TGTGCCATCAGCACCAGACAGGGTTTATCCGGGGAGCTGTTTTTT. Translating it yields CAISTRQGLSGELFF.

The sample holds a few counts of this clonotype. The CDR3 loop reads CASSWDRLGYNEQFF. In nucleotides, the CDR3 is TGTGCCAGCAGTTGGGACAGGCTCGGCTACAATGAGCAGTTCTTC. The J gene is TRBJ2-1, the V gene TRBV6-5; 8 positions agree with TRBD1. Germline loops: CDR1 MNHEY, CDR2 SVGAGI. This CDR3 spans 15 amino acids. The trim removed 4 bases at V and 3 bases at J, leaving 5 bases unmatched.

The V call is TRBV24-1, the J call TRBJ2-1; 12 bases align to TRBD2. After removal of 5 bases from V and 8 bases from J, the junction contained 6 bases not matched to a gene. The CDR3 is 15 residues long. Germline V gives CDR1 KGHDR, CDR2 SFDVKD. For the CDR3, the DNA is TGTGCCACCAGTGGGGCTAGCGGGGGGGCCGATGAGCAGTTCTTC. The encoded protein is CATSGASGGADEQFF.

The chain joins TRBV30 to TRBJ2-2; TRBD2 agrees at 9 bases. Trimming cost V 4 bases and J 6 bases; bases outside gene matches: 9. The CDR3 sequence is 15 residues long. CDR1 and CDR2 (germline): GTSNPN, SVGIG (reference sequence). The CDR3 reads CAWTPWTSVAGELFF. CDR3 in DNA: TGTGCCTGGACTCCCTGGACTAGCGTGGCCGGGGAGCTGTTTTTT.

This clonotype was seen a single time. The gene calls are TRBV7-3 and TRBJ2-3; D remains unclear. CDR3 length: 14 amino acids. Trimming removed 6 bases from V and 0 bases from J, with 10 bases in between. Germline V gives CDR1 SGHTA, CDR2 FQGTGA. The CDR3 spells CASSIGRSTDTQYF. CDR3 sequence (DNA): TGTGCCAGCAGTATAGGACGAAGCACAGATACGCAGTATTTT. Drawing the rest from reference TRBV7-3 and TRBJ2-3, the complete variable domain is GAGVSQTPSNKVTEKGKYVELRCDPISGHTALYWYRQSLGQGPEFLIYFQGTGAADDSGLPNDRFFAVRPEGSVSTLKIQRTERGDSAVYLCASSIGRSTDTQYFGPGTRLTVL.

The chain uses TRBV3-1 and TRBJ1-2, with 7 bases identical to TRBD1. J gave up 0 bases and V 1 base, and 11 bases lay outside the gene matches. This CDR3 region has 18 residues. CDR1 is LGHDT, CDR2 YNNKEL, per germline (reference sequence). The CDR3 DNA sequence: TGTGCCAGCAGCCAAGCCCCCAATACCGGGACAGCTAACTATGGCTACACCTTC. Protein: CASSQAPNTGTANYGYTF.

The CDR3 is CASSLEQGCTF. DNA of the CDR3: TGTGCCAGCAGTTTAGAACAGGGGTGCACCTTC. The chain has TRBV12-3 or TRBV12-4 and TRBJ1-2, with TRBD1 matching over 7 bases. V shed 1 base and J 13 bases; nucleotides not matched to a gene: 3. The CDR3 consists of 11 residues.

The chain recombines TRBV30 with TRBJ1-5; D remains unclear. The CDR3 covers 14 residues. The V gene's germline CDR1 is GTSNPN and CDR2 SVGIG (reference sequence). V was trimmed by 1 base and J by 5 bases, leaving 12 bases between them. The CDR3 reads CAWSGATTDQPQHF. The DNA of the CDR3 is TGTGCCTGGAGTGGGGCGACTACTGATCAGCCCCAGCATTTT.

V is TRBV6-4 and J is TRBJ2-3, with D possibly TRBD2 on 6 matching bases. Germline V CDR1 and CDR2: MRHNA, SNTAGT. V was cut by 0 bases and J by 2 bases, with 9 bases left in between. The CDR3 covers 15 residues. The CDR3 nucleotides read TGTGCCAGCAGTGACTCGTCTAGCGCCACAGATACGCAGTATTTT. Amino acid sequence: CASSDSSSATDTQYF.